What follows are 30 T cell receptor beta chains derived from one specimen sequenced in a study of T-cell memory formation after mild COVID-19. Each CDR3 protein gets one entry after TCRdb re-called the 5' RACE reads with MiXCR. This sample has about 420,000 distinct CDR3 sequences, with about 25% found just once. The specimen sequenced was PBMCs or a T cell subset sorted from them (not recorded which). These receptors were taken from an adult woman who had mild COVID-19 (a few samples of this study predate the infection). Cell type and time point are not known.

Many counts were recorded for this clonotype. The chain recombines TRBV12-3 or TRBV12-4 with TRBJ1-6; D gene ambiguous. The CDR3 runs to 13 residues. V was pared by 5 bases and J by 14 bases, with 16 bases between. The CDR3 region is CASSMTRRMALHF. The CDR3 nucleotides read TGTGCCAGCAGTATGACACGTCGTATGGCCCTCCACTTT.

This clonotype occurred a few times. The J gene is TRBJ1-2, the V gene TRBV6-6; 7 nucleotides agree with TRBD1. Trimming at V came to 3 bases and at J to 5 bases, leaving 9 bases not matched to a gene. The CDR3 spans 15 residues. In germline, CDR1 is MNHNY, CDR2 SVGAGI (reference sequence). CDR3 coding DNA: TGTGCCAGCAGTTATACTCTTGGCAGGGGGTATGGCTACACCTTC. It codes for CASSYTLGRGYGYTF.

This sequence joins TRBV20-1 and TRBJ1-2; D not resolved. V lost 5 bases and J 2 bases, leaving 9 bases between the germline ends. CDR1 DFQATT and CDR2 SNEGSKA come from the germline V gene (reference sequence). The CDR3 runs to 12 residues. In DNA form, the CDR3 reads TGCAGTGCTTCTCCAGGAAACTATGGCTACACCTTC. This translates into CSASPGNYGYTF.

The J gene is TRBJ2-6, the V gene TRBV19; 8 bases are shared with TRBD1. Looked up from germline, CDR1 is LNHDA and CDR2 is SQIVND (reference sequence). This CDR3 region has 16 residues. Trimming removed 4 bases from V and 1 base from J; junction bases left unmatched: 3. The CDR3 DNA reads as TGTGCCAGTAGTAACACAGGGGGATCTGGGGCCAACGTCCTGACTTTC. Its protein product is CASSNTGGSGANVLTF.

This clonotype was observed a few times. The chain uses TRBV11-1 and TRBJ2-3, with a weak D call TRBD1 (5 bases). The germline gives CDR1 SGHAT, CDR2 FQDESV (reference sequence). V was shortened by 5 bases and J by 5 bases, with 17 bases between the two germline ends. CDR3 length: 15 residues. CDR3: CASSSRQYSRDTQYF. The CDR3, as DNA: TGTGCCAGCAGCAGTCGACAGTACTCCCGAGATACGCAGTATTTT.

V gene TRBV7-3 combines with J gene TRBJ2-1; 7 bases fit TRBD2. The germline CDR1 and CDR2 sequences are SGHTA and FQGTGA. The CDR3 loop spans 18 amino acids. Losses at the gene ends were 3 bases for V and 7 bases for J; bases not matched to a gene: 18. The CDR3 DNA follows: TGTGCCAGCAGCTTCCTTCCGACTAGGGCGGGAGTCCGGAATGAGCAGTTCTTC. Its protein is CASSFLPTRAGVRNEQFF.

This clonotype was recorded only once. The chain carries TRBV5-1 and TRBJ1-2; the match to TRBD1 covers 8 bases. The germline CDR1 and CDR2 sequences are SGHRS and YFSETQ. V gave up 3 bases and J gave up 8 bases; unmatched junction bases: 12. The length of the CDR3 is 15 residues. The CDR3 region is CASSSGQGGPRGYTF. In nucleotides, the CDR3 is TGCGCCAGCAGCTCCGGACAGGGAGGGCCTCGGGGCTACACCTTC.

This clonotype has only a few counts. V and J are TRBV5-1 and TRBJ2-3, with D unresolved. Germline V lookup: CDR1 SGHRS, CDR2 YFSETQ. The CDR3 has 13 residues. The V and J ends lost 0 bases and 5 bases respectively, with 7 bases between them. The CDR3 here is CASSLDFGDTQYF. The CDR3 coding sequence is TGCGCCAGCAGCTTGGATTTTGGAGATACGCAGTATTTT.

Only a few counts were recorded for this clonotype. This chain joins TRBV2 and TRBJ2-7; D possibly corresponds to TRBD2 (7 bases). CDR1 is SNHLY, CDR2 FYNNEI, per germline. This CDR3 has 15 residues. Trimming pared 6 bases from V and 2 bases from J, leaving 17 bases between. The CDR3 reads CASRASGGGAYEQYF. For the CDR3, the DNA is TGTGCCAGCAGGGCGTCCGGCGGGGGCGCCTACGAGCAGTACTTC.

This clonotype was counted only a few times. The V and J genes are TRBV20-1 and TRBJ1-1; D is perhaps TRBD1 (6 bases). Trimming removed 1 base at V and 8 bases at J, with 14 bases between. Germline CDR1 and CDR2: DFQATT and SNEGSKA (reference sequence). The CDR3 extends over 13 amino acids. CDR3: CSARVPQGHEAFF. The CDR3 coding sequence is TGCAGTGCTAGAGTCCCTCAGGGGCACGAAGCTTTCTTT.

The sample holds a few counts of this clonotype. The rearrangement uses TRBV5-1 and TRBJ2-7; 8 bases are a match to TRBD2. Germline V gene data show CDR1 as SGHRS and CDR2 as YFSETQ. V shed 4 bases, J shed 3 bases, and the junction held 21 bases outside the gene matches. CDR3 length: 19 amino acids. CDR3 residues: CASSATSGRNPQTSYEQYF. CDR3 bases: TGCGCCAGCAGCGCTACGAGCGGGAGAAACCCCCAAACAAGCTACGAGCAGTACTTC.

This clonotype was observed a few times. The CDR3 loop reads CASSLASLKAGVGSYEQYF. Here the CDR3 DNA reads TGTGCCAGCAGCTTAGCGAGCCTTAAAGCGGGAGTAGGGTCCTACGAGCAGTACTTC. The chain links TRBV7-9 to TRBJ2-7; 8 bases line up with TRBD2. The CDR3 is 19 amino acids. The germline CDR1 and CDR2 sequences are SEHNR and FQNEAQ (reference sequence). After removal of 0 bases from V and 1 base from J, the junction contained 14 bases not matched to a gene.

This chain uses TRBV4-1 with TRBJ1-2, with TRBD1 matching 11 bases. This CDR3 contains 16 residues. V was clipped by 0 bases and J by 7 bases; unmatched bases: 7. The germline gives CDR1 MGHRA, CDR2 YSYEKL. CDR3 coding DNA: TGCGCCAGCAGCCAAGATAAAGGGACAGGGGGTGGTGGCTACACCTTC. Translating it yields CASSQDKGTGGGGYTF.

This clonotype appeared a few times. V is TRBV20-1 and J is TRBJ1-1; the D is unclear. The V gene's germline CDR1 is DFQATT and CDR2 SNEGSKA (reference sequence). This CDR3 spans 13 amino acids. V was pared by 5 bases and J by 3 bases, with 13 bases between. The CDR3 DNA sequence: TGCAGTGCTGCCCCCCCCCAATACACTGAAGCTTTCTTT. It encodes CSAAPPQYTEAFF.

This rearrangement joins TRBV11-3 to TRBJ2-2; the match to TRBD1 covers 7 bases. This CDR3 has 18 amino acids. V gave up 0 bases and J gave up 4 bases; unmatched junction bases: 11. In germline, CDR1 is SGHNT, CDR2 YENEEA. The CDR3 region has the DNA TGTGCCAGCAGCTTAGACTGGGACAGCCAGAGCCCCACCGGGGAGCTGTTTTTT. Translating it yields CASSLDWDSQSPTGELFF.

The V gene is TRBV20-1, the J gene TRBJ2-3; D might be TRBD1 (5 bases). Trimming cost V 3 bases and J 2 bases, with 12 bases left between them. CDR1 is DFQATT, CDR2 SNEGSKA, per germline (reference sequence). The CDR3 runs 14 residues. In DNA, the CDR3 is TGCAGTGCTAGCAGGACATACACCACAGATACGCAGTATTTT. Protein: CSASRTYTTDTQYF.

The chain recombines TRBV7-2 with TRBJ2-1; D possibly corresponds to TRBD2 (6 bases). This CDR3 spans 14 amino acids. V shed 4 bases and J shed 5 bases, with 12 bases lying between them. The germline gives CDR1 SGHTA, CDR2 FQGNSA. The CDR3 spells CASSSNRLDNEQFF. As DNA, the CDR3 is TGTGCCAGCAGCTCCAACCGACTAGACAATGAGCAGTTCTTC.

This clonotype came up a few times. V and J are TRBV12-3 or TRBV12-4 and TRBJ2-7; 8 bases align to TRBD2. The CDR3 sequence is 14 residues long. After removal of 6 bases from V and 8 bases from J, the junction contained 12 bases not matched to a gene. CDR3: CASSKAGAYIKQYF. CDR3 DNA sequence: TGTGCCAGCAGCAAAGCGGGAGCCTATATAAAGCAGTACTTC.

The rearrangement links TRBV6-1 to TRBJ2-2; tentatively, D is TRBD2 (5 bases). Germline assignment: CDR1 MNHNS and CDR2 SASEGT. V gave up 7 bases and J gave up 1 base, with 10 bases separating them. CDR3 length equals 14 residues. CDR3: CASIGLMNTGELFF. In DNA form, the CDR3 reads TGTGCCAGCATTGGACTTATGAACACCGGGGAGCTGTTTTTT.

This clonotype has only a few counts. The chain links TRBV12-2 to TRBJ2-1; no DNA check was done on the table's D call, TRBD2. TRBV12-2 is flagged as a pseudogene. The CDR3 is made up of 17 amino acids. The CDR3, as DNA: TGTGCAAGTCGCTCCCTCCCCACTAGCATAGATTACAATGAGCAGTTCTTC. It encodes CASRSLPTSIDYNEQFF.

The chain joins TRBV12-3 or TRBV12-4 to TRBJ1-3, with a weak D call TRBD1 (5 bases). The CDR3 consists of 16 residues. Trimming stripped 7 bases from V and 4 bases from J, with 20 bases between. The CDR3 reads CASTDLLSGKGNTIYF. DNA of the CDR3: TGTGCCAGCACCGATCTCCTCTCAGGGAAAGGAAACACCATATATTTT.

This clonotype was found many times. The CDR3 spells CASSFRVAGELFF. The CDR3 DNA sequence: TGCGCCAGCAGCTTCAGGGTTGCCGGGGAGCTGTTTTTT. V gene TRBV5-1 combines with J gene TRBJ2-2, with D maybe TRBD1 (5 bases). Germline V gene sequence: CDR1 SGHRS, CDR2 YFSETQ. This CDR3 has 13 residues. Trimming took 2 bases from V and 6 from J, leaving 8 bases between them.

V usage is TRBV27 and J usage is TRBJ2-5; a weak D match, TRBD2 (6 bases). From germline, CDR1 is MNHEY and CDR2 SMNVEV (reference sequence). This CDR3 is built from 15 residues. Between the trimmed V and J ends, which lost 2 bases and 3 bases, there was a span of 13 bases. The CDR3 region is CASSLGGVGKETQYF. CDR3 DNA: TGTGCCAGCAGTTTAGGCGGGGTTGGAAAAGAGACCCAGTACTTC.

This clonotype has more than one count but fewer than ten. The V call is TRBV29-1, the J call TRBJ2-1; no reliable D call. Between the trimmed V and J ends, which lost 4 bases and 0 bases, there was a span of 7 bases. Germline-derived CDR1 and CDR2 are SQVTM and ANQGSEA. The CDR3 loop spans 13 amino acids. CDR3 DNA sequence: TGCAGCGTTGTACCTAGCTCCTACAATGAGCAGTTCTTC. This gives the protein CSVVPSSYNEQFF.

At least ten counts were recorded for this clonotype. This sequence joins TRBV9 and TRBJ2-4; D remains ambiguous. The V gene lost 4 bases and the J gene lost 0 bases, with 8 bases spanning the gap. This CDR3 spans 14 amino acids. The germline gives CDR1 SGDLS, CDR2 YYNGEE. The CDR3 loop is CASSRTLAKNIQYF. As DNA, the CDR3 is TGTGCCAGCAGCAGAACTCTAGCCAAAAACATTCAGTACTTC.

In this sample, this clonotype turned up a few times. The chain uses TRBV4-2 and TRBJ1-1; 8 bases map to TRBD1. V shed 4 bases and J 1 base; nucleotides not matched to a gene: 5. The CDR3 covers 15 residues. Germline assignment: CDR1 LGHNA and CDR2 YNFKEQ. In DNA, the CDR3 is TGTGCCAGCAGCCCGAGGACAGGGCCGAACACTGAAGCTTTCTTT. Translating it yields CASSPRTGPNTEAFF.

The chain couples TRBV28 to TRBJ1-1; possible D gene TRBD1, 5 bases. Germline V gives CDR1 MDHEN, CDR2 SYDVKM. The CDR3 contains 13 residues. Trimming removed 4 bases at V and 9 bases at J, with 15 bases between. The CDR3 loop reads CASSSGHTQQAFF. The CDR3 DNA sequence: TGTGCCAGCAGTTCAGGACACACACAACAAGCTTTCTTT.

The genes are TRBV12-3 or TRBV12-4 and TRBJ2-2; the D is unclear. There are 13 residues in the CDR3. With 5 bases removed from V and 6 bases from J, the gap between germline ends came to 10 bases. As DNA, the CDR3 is TGTGCCAGCAGTCCGAACGCAGCCGGGGAGCTGTTTTTT. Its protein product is CASSPNAAGELFF.

The CDR3 spells CASSFSSLGRETQYF. CDR3 bases: TGTGCCAGCAGCTTCTCGTCCCTCGGTCGGGAGACCCAGTACTTC. The chain is built from TRBV11-1 and TRBJ2-5; D gene uncertain. Germline CDR1 is SGHAT and CDR2 is FQDESV (reference sequence). This CDR3 contains 15 residues. V shed 3 bases and J shed 5 bases, with 16 bases lying between them. Full variable domain (remainder filled in from reference TRBV11-1 and TRBJ2-5): EAEVAQSPRYKITEKSQAVAFWCDPISGHATLYWYRQILGQGPELLVQFQDESVVDDSQLPKDRFSAERLKGVDSTLKIQPAELGDSAMYLCASSFSSLGRETQYFGPGTRLLVL.

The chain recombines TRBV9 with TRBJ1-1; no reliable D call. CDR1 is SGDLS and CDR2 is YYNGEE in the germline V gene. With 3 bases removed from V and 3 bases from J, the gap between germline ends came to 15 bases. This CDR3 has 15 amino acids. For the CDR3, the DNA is TGTGCCAGCAGCGCCGAGGGAGGCACGGACACTGAAGCTTTCTTT. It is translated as CASSAEGGTDTEAFF.